A selection of T cell receptor beta chains follows, all from one sample in a study of Ad26.COV2.S vaccination and SARS-CoV-2 variants. Data came from immunoSEQ multiplex PCR; TCRdb stores just in-frame clones and leaves some out. Altogether 300,000 to 400,000 clones are present, 85% being singletons, with the ten largest covering around 2%. Sequences were derived from peripheral blood, sampled in a trial of Ad26.COV2.S vaccine versus placebo. These receptors came from a person aged 18-60 years who received the Ad26.COV2.S COVID-19 vaccine or a placebo. CDR3s include the opening cysteine and the closing phenylalanine or tryptophan. D genes are given only for firm matches. Clone size appears in some rows only: once, few, many, or a class for an expanded clone.

j_call: TRBJ1-3; v_call: TRBV7-3; d_call: .; clone_size: .; cdr3_aa: CASDLAGNTIYF; cdr3_nt: TGTGCCAGCGACCTGGCTGGAAACACCATATATTTT
j_call: TRBJ2-7; v_call: TRBV25-1; d_call: TRBD1; clone_size: few; cdr3_aa: CASSDSGQAPYEQYF; cdr3_nt: TGTGCCAGCAGTGATTCGGGACAGGCTCCCTACGAGCAGTACTTC
j_call: TRBJ2-7; v_call: TRBV6-1; d_call: TRBD1; clone_size: .; cdr3_aa: CASSEAGTGSYEQYF; cdr3_nt: TGTGCCAGCAGTGAAGCCGGGACAGGGTCTTACGAGCAGTACTTC
j_call: TRBJ2-2; v_call: TRBV5-1; d_call: .; clone_size: .; cdr3_aa: CASSFGPGLGAGELFF; cdr3_nt: TGCGCCAGCAGCTTCGGACCAGGGCTAGGGGCCGGGGAGCTGTTTTTT
j_call: TRBJ1-4; v_call: TRBV6-6; d_call: .; clone_size: .; cdr3_aa: CASSYPAGANEKLFF; cdr3_nt: TGTGCCAGCAGTTACCCTGCAGGGGCGAATGAAAAACTGTTTTTT
j_call: TRBJ2-7; v_call: TRBV5-8; d_call: .; clone_size: .; cdr3_aa: CASSLGTAYLSEQYF; cdr3_nt: TGTGCCAGCAGCTTGGGTACAGCATACTTAAGCGAGCAGTACTTC
j_call: TRBJ2-5; v_call: TRBV7-2; d_call: TRBD2; clone_size: .; cdr3_aa: CASSRGLAADQETQYF; cdr3_nt: TGTGCCAGCAGTCGCGGACTAGCGGCAGACCAAGAGACCCAGTACTTC
j_call: TRBJ1-6; v_call: TRBV7-9; d_call: .; clone_size: many; cdr3_aa: CASRLGDSPLHF; cdr3_nt: TGTGCCAGCAGACTTGGGGATTCACCCCTCCACTTT
j_call: TRBJ1-3; v_call: TRBV7-2; d_call: .; clone_size: .; cdr3_aa: CASSFGWGSLSSGNTIYF; cdr3_nt: TGTGCCAGCAGCTTCGGCTGGGGGTCCTTAAGCTCTGGAAACACCATATATTTT
j_call: TRBJ2-1; v_call: TRBV11-2; d_call: .; clone_size: .; cdr3_aa: CASSLSGGYEQFF; cdr3_nt: TGTGCCAGCAGCTTATCCGGGGGCTATGAGCAGTTCTTC
j_call: TRBJ2-2; v_call: TRBV7-9; d_call: .; clone_size: once; cdr3_aa: CASSLTVTGELFF; cdr3_nt: TGTGCCAGCAGCTTGACAGTCACCGGGGAGCTGTTTTTT
j_call: TRBJ1-3; v_call: TRBV6-5; d_call: TRBD1; clone_size: many; cdr3_aa: CATQGGTDSGNTIYF; cdr3_nt: TGTGCCACCCAGGGAGGGACAGACTCTGGAAACACCATATATTTT
j_call: TRBJ2-5; v_call: TRBV5-6; d_call: TRBD2; clone_size: once; cdr3_aa: CASSPRAGFRETQYF; cdr3_nt: TGTGCCAGCAGCCCTCGAGCGGGGTTTCGAGAGACCCAGTACTTC
j_call: TRBJ2-2; v_call: TRBV6-1; d_call: .; clone_size: once; cdr3_aa: CASSEEASRAGELFF; cdr3_nt: TGTGCCAGCAGTGAAGAGGCTAGTAGGGCCGGGGAGCTGTTTTTT
j_call: TRBJ1-3; v_call: TRBV5-1; d_call: TRBD1; clone_size: .; cdr3_aa: CASSSRDRGPIYF; cdr3_nt: TGCGCCAGCAGCTCCCGGGACAGGGGTCCCATATATTTT
j_call: TRBJ2-3; v_call: TRBV12-3/TRBV12-4; d_call: .; clone_size: .; cdr3_aa: CASSSRDTQYF; cdr3_nt: TGTGCCAGCAGTTCGCGAGATACGCAGTATTTT
j_call: TRBJ1-5; v_call: TRBV2; d_call: .; clone_size: .; cdr3_aa: CASTKGGDSNQPQHF; cdr3_nt: TGTGCCAGCACAAAGGGGGGGGATAGCAATCAGCCCCAGCATTTT
j_call: TRBJ2-7; v_call: TRBV7-9; d_call: .; clone_size: .; cdr3_aa: CASSLANRLPYEQYF; cdr3_nt: TGTGCCAGCAGCTTAGCTAACAGGTTACCCTACGAGCAGTACTTC